This TCR beta chain appears in the sequencing data of a study of T cells after yellow fever vaccination. Findings and caveats of the study: Clones that expanded after primary vaccination mostly reappeared after the booster (roughly 96% CD4, 70% to 90% CD8).

Comments on this clonotype: The antigen is not known.

5'RACE template switching generated TCR cDNA, adding a universal primer site and UMIs. TCRdb passed the 5' RACE reads through MiXCR, listing each CDR3 protein once. The table records around 340,000 distinct CDR3 sequences, approximately 13% of them present only once. Germline CDR1 is MNHNY and CDR2 is SVGAGI (reference sequence). The CDR3 totals 15 residues. The V and J ends lost 2 bases and 5 bases respectively, with 15 bases between them. This clonotype was sampled from a man younger than 35 who received the YFV17D yellow fever vaccine. The sample here was CD4+ T cells sorted from PBMCs, taken 15 days after the yellow fever booster vaccination. V is TRBV6-6 and J is TRBJ1-2, with D hard to call. CDR3 coding DNA: TGTGCCAGCAGTTACCTAGTTGTGGGAAAATATGGCTACACCTTC. Translation gives CASSYLVVGKYGYTF.